A single sample gave rise to the 4 T cell receptor beta chains below, sequenced in a study of shared clonotypes between healthy human individuals. Measured with immunoSEQ multiplex PCR; TCRdb has only the in-frame clones, and not every one. The sample consists of 2 million to 3 million clones, 93% of them appearing once. Sequencing input: naive CD4+ T cells from PBMCs. The subset denotes: CD45RA+ positively selected. These receptors were taken from a man between 18 and 29 years old in good health. Some clones in this sample may be carry-over from other donors' samples.

V is TRBV15 and J is TRBJ2-1; 15 nucleotides agree with TRBD2. J lost 9 bases, V lost 8 bases, and 11 bases had no gene match. Germline CDR1 and CDR2: LNHNV and YYDKDF (reference sequence). The CDR3 is 16 residues long. The CDR3 bases are TGTGCCACCGCCCCGGATCGGACTAGCGGGAGGGGTGAGCAGTTCTTC. The encoded protein is CATAPDRTSGRGEQFF.

Regarding this clone: Other nucleotide sequences in the sample specify the same CDR3. The DNA for the CDR3 is TGTGCCAGCAGCGAGTACCAAGAGACCCAGTACTTC. It encodes CASSEYQETQYF. The V gene is TRBV2, the J gene TRBJ2-5, with D uncertain. Deletions cut 6 bases from V and 0 bases from J, with 5 bases between. The CDR3 spans 12 residues. Looked up from germline, CDR1 is SNHLY and CDR2 is FYNNEI.

The chain uses TRBV5-4 and TRBJ2-5, with D unclear. Matching the DNA end better, TRBJ2-7 makes the J call doubtful. CDR1 and CDR2 (germline): SGHNT, YYREEE (reference sequence). The CDR3 totals 12 residues. The CDR3 DNA is TGTGCCAGCAGCGTCTTAGCCTCCGAGCAGTACTTC. Protein product: CASSVLASEQYF.

The V and J genes are TRBV4-3 and TRBJ2-4; TRBD1 matches at 8 bases. With 0 bases clipped from V and 0 bases from J, the junction kept 16 bases outside the gene matches. Germline V lookup: CDR1 LGHNA, CDR2 YSLEER. The CDR3 has 21 residues. Here the CDR3 DNA reads TGCGCCAGCAGCCAAGATGCGTGGACAGGGTCCGTTCTTCTAGCCAAAAACATTCAGTACTTC. It translates to CASSQDAWTGSVLLAKNIQYF.